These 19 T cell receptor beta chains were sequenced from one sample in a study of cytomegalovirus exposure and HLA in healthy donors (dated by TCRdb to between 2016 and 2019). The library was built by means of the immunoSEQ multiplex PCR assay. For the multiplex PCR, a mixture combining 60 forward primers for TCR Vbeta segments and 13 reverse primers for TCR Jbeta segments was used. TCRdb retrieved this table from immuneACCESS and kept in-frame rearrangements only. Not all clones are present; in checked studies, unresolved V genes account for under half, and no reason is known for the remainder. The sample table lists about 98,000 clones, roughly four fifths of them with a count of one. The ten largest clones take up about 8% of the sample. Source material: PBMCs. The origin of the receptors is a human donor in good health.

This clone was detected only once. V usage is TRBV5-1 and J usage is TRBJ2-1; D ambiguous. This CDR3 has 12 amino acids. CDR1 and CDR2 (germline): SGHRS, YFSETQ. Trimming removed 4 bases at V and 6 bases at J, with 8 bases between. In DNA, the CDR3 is TGCGCCAGCAGCCACAAATCCAATGAGCAGTTCTTC. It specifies CASSHKSNEQFF. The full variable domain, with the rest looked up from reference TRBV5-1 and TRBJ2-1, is KAGVTQTPRYLIKTRGQQVTLSCSPISGHRSVSWYQQTPGQGLQFLFEYFSETQRNKGNFPGRFSGRQFSNSRSEMNVSTLELGDSALYLCASSHKSNEQFFGPGTRLTVL.

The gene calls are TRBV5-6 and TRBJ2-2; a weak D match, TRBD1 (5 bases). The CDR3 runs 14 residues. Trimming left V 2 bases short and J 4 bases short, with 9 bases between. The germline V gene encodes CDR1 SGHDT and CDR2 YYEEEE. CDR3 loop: CASSFQGITGELFF. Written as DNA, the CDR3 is TGTGCCAGCAGCTTCCAGGGAATCACCGGGGAGCTGTTTTTT.

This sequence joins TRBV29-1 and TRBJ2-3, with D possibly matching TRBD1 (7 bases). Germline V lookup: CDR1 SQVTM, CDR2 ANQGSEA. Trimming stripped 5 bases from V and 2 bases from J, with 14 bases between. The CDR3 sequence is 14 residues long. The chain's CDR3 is CSVRRGPFTDTQYF. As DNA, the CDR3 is TGCAGCGTTCGGAGGGGGCCCTTCACAGATACGCAGTATTTT.

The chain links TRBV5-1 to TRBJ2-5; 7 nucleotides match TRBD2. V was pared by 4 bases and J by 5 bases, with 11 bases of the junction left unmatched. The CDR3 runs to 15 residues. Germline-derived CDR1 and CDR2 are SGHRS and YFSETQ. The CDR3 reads CASSPPGGFPETQYF. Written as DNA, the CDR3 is TGCGCCAGCAGCCCCCCCGGGGGGTTTCCGGAGACCCAGTACTTC.

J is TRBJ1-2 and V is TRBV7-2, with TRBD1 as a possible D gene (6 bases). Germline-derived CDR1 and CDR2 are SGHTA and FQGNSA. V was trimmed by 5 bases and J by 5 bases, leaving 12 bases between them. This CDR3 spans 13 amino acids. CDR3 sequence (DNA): TGTGCCAGCAGCCCGGGACAACTGTATGGCTACACCTTC. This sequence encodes CASSPGQLYGYTF.

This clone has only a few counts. The DNA of the CDR3 is TGTGCCAGCAGCTTAGGACAGGGGGCTTCCTACGAGCAGTACTTC. Translated: CASSLGQGASYEQYF. V gene TRBV11-2 combines with J gene TRBJ2-7, with 10 bases aligning to TRBD1. Germline V gene lookup returns CDR1 SGHAT and CDR2 FQNNGV. The CDR3 consists of 15 residues. Germline trimming cut 1 base from V and 1 base from J; bases unmatched to any gene: 1. The full variable domain, rest sourced from reference TRBV11-2 and TRBJ2-7, is EAGVAQSPRYKIIEKRQSVAFWCNPISGHATLYWYQQILGQGPKLLIQFQNNGVVDDSQLPKDRFSAERLKGVDSTLKIQPAKLEDSAVYLCASSLGQGASYEQYFGPGTRLTVT.

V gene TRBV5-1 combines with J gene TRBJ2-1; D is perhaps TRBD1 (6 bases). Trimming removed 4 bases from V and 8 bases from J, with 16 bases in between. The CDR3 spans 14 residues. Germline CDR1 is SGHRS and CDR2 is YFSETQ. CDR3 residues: CASSQGPEGDEQFF. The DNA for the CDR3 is TGCGCCAGCAGCCAGGGACCTGAGGGGGATGAGCAGTTCTTC.

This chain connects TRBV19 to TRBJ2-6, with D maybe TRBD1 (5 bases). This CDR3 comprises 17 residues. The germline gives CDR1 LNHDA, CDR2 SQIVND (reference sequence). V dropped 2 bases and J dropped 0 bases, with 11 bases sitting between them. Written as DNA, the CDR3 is TGTGCCAGTAGTATAAGTCAGGGTTTCTCTGGGGCCAACGTCCTGACTTTC. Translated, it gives CASSISQGFSGANVLTF.

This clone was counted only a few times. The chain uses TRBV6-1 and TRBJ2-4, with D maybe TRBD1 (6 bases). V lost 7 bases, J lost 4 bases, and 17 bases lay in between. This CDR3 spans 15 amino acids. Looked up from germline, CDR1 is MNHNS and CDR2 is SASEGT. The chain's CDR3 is CASIFPGTPKNIQYF. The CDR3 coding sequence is TGTGCCAGCATCTTCCCCGGGACACCTAAAAACATTCAGTACTTC.

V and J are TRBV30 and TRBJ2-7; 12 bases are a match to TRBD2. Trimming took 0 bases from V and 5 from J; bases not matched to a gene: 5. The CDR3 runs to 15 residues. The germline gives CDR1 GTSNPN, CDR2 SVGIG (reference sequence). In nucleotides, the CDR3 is TGTGCCTGGAGTGTTCTAGCGGGAGGGCCCCACGAGCAGTACTTC. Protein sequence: CAWSVLAGGPHEQYF.

CDR3 protein: CASSYSGGGQETQYF. The CDR3 coding sequence is TGTGCCAGCAGTTACTCTGGCGGGGGGCAAGAGACCCAGTACTTC. The chain links TRBV6-6 to TRBJ2-5; TRBD2 matches 8 bases. Germline trimming cut 0 bases from V and 2 bases from J; bases unmatched to any gene: 2. CDR1 and CDR2 (germline): MNHNY, SVGAGI (reference sequence). The CDR3 has 15 amino acids.

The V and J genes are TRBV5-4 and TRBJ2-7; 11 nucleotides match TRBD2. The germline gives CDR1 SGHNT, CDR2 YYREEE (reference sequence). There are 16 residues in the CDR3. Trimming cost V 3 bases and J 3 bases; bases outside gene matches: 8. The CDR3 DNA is TGTGCCAGCAGCTCACTCGGGCTAGCGGGAGGCTACGAGCAGTACTTC. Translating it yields CASSSLGLAGGYEQYF.

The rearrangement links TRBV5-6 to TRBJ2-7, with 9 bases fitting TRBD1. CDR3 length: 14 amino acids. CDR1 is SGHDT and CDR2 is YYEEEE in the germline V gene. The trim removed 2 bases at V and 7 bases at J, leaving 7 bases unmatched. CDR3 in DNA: TGTGCCAGCAGCTTTTATCACAGGGGGCTGGAGCAGTACTTC. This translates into CASSFYHRGLEQYF. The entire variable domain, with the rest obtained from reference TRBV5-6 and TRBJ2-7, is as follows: DAGVTQSPTHLIKTRGQQVTLRCSPKSGHDTVSWYQQALGQGPQFIFQYYEEEERQRGNFPDRFSGHQFPNYSSELNVNALLLGDSALYLCASSFYHRGLEQYFGPGTRLTVT.

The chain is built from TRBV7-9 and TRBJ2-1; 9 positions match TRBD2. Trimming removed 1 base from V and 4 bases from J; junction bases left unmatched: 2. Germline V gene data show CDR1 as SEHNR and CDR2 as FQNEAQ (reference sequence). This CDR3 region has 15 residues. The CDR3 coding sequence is TGTGCCAGCAGCTTAGTAGCGGGGGTATACAATGAGCAGTTCTTC. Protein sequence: CASSLVAGVYNEQFF.

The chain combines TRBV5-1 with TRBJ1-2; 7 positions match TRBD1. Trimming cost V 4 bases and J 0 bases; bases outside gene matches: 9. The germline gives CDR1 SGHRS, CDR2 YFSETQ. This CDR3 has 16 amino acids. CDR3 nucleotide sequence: TGCGCCAGCAGCGCGACCGGGACAGCCGCTAACTATGGCTACACCTTC. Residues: CASSATGTAANYGYTF.

CDR3 nucleotide sequence: TGTGCCAGTAGTATCCGAGCGGGTGGGCACGGGGAGCTGTTTTTT. This translates into CASSIRAGGHGELFF. The chain has TRBV19 and TRBJ2-2; the D gene is possibly TRBD2 (6 bases). The CDR3 is made up of 15 amino acids. Germline values: CDR1 LNHDA, CDR2 SQIVND (reference sequence). V shed 3 bases and J shed 7 bases, with 15 bases lying between them. The full variable domain, in which reference TRBV19 and TRBJ2-2 provide the parts outside the CDR3, is DGGITQSPKYLFRKEGQNVTLSCEQNLNHDAMYWYRQDPGQGLRLIYYSQIVNDFQKGDIAEGYSVSREKKESFPLTVTSAQKNPTAFYLCASSIRAGGHGELFFGEGSRLTVL.

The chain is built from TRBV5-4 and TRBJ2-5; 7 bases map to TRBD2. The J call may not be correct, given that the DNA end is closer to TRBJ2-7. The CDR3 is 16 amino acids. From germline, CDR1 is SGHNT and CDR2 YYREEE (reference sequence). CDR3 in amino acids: CASSLGSSSGSYEQYF. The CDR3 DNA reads TGTGCCAGCAGCTTGGGATCGTCTAGCGGCTCCTACGAGCAGTACTTC.

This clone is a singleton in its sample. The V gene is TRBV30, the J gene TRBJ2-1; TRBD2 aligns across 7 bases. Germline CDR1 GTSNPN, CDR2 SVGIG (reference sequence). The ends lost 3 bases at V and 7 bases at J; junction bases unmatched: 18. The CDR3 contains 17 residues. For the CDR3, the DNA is TGTGCCTGGAGGGCTTTTTCGGCGGGAGTGTGGGATAATGAGCAGTTCTTC. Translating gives CAWRAFSAGVWDNEQFF. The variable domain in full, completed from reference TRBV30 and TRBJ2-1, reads SQTIHQWPATLVQPVGSPLSLECTVEGTSNPNLYWYRQAAGRGLQLLFYSVGIGQISSEVPQNLSASRPQDRQFILSSKKLLLSDSGFYLCAWRAFSAGVWDNEQFFGPGTRLTVL.

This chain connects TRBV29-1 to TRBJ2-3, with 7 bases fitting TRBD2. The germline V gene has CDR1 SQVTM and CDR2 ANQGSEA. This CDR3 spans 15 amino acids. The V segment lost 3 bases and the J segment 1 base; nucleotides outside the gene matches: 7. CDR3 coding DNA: TGCAGCGTTGAGGGGGGGGTTTGGGGCACAGATACGCAGTATTTT. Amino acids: CSVEGGVWGTDTQYF.